This TCR beta chain comes out of a study of shared clonotypes between healthy human individuals. At a deep level, the assay was run. TCRdb's copy holds only in-frame clones and misses some; the assay was immunoSEQ multiplex PCR. The profile shows about 700,000 clones, under 80% of them singletons. Deletions cut 0 bases from V and 1 base from J, with 8 bases between. Germline CDR1 SGHKS, CDR2 YYEKEE (reference sequence). The CDR3 has 14 residues. This clone occurred once. This chain joins TRBV5-5 and TRBJ2-7, with no clear D. The sample taken for sequencing was memory CD4+ T cells sorted from blood. Subset noted: CD45RA-negative fraction. This TCR came from a woman between 25 and 40 years old in good health. CDR3 region: CASSLEDASYEQYF. CDR3 DNA sequence: TGTGCCAGCAGCTTGGAGGACGCGTCCTACGAGCAGTACTTC.